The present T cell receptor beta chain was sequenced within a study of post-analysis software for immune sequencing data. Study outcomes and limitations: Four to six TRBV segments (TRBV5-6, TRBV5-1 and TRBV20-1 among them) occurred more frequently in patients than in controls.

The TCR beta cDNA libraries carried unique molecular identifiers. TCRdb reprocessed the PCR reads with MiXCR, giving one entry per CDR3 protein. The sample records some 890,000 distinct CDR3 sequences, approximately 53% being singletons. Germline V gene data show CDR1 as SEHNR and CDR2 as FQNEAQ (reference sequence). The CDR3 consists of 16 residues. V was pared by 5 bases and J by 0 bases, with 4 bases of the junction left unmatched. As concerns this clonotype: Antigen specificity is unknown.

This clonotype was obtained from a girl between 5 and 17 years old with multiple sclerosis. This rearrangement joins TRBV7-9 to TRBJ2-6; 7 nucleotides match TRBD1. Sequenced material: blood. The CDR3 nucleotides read TGTGCCAGCAGCCCAGGGGGTATCTCTGGGGCCAACGTCCTGACTTTC. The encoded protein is CASSPGGISGANVLTF.